The 24 T cell receptor beta chains reported below all come from one sample, sequenced in a study of T-cell reconstitution after alpha-beta-depleted transplantation in children. The TCRbeta library incorporated unique molecular identifiers. From the PCR reads, TCRdb called clonotypes with MiXCR, one entry per CDR3 protein. The sample lists about 980,000 distinct CDR3 sequences; less than 30% were seen once. This specimen consisted of PBMCs, mostly from graft donor cells, obtained 360 days after TCRalphabeta/CD19-depleted stem cell transplant. The receptors originated from a boy under two years old who had a stem cell transplant for SCID, so the T cells may come from the graft donor.

This clonotype was detected only a few times. V and J are TRBV5-1 and TRBJ2-2, with D unclear. The length of the CDR3 is 15 residues. Trimming stripped 2 bases from V and 0 bases from J, with 8 bases between. Germline lookup yields CDR1 SGHRS and CDR2 YFSETQ. The CDR3 loop is CASSFIDPNTGELFF. CDR3 sequence (DNA): TGCGCCAGCAGCTTTATAGACCCGAACACCGGGGAGCTGTTTTTT.

The chain has TRBV15 and TRBJ2-7; the D gene is possibly TRBD1 (6 bases). The V gene lost 3 bases and the J gene lost 2 bases, with 17 bases spanning the gap. From germline, CDR1 is LNHNV and CDR2 YYDKDF (reference sequence). CDR3 length: 16 amino acids. This CDR3 is CATSRPAGRDTYEQYF. CDR3 in DNA: TGTGCCACCAGCAGGCCGGCTGGCAGGGACACCTACGAGCAGTACTTC. Supplemented by reference TRBV15 and TRBJ2-7, the full variable domain reads DAMVIQNPRYQVTQFGKPVTLSCSQTLNHNVMYWYQQKSSQAPKLLFHYYDKDFNNEADTPDNFQSRRPNTSFCFLDIRSPGLGDTAMYLCATSRPAGRDTYEQYFGPGTRLTVT.

The chain is built from TRBV20-1 and TRBJ2-1; 7 bases are shared with TRBD2. The CDR3 runs 14 residues. Germline values: CDR1 DFQATT, CDR2 SNEGSKA (reference sequence). V was pared by 2 bases and J by 6 bases, with 7 bases of the junction left unmatched. DNA for the CDR3: TGCAGTGCTAGATGGTGGGGGGGTGGCAATGAGCAGTTCTTC. Protein product: CSARWWGGGNEQFF.

CDR3 DNA: TGTGCCAGCAGCATAGGGACTAGCGGGGACAATGAGCAGTTCTTC. Translating it yields CASSIGTSGDNEQFF. J is TRBJ2-1 and V is TRBV7-2; 13 nucleotides match TRBD2. The CDR3 spans 15 residues. V lost 5 bases and J lost 5; bases outside the gene matches: 3. Germline V gene sequence: CDR1 SGHTA, CDR2 FQGNSA.

The rearrangement links TRBV4-2 to TRBJ2-2; D unresolved. V lost 1 base, J lost 3 bases, and 9 bases lay in between. Germline V gene sequence: CDR1 LGHNA, CDR2 YNFKEQ. There are 15 residues in the CDR3. CDR3 residues: CASSQGYFDTGELFF. CDR3 nucleotide sequence: TGTGCCAGCAGCCAAGGCTACTTCGACACCGGGGAGCTGTTTTTT.

This clonotype has a handful of counts. V is TRBV15 and J is TRBJ2-5; 11 positions match TRBD2. There are 17 residues in the CDR3. Germline V gene data show CDR1 as LNHNV and CDR2 as YYDKDF (reference sequence). Trimming cost V 0 bases and J 9 bases; bases outside gene matches: 12. CDR3 loop: CATSRDISGGDPEAQYF. CDR3 nucleotide sequence: TGTGCCACCAGCAGAGATATTAGCGGGGGGGATCCGGAGGCCCAGTACTTC.

This clonotype was counted between two and nine times. The chain has TRBV20-1 and TRBJ2-7; 9 bases fit TRBD2. The CDR3 covers 13 residues. Losses at the gene ends were 5 bases for V and 2 bases for J; bases not matched to a gene: 4. The germline CDR1 and CDR2 sequences are DFQATT and SNEGSKA (reference sequence). The CDR3 here is CSAALAGTYEQYF. The CDR3 DNA is TGCAGTGCTGCGCTAGCGGGGACCTACGAGCAGTACTTC.

The chain joins TRBV10-3 to TRBJ2-1, with unresolved D. Germline V gene data show CDR1 as ENHRY and CDR2 as SYGVKD. This CDR3 has 15 amino acids. The germline V and J ends were trimmed by 11 bases and 0 bases, with 17 bases remaining between them. CDR3 sequence reads: CAATPDSSSYNEQFF. CDR3 DNA: TGTGCCGCTACACCAGACTCGAGCTCCTACAATGAGCAGTTCTTC.

The V and J genes are TRBV9 and TRBJ2-3, with 7 bases identical to TRBD1. V lost 3 bases to trimming and J lost 0 bases; unmatched junction nucleotides: 7. CDR3 length: 16 residues. CDR1 and CDR2 from the germline V gene are SGDLS and YYNGEE. CDR3 sequence: CASSERQGYSTDTQYF. CDR3 sequence (DNA): TGTGCCAGCAGCGAACGACAGGGATATAGCACAGATACGCAGTATTTT.

The chain is built from TRBV5-1 and TRBJ2-5, with D possibly called TRBD1 or TRBD2 (5 bases each). The CDR3 is 16 residues long. The V and J ends lost 4 bases and 5 bases respectively, with 21 bases between them. Germline V lookup: CDR1 SGHRS, CDR2 YFSETQ. CDR3 sequence: CASSIPGPTHGETQYF. CDR3 DNA sequence: TGCGCCAGCAGCATACCGGGACCGACCCACGGGGAGACCCAGTACTTC.

This clonotype was seen a handful of times. V gene TRBV12-3 or TRBV12-4 combines with J gene TRBJ1-5, with D hard to call. This CDR3 is 16 amino acids long. Trimming stripped 3 bases from V and 9 bases from J, with 21 bases between. CDR3 region: CASSFATEVGSGPQHF. In DNA, the CDR3 is TGTGCCAGCAGTTTTGCGACGGAGGTAGGGTCAGGGCCCCAGCATTTT.

This chain joins TRBV12-3 or TRBV12-4 and TRBJ2-3; maybe TRBD1 (5 bases). V lost 2 bases and J lost 2, with 20 bases in between. The CDR3 is made up of 18 amino acids. CDR3 protein: CASSLKIRPQGVTDTQYF. CDR3 nucleotides: TGTGCCAGCAGTTTAAAGATTCGGCCACAAGGGGTCACAGATACGCAGTATTTT.

This rearrangement joins TRBV5-1 to TRBJ2-7; TRBD1 agrees at 9 bases. This CDR3 has 14 amino acids. Germline lookup yields CDR1 SGHRS and CDR2 YFSETQ. Germline trimming cut 3 bases from V and 2 bases from J; bases unmatched to any gene: 3. CDR3 loop: CASSWTGVTYEQYF. The CDR3, as DNA: TGCGCCAGCAGCTGGACAGGGGTGACCTACGAGCAGTACTTC.

The chain is built from TRBV5-1 and TRBJ1-2; D gene ambiguous. The germline V gene has CDR1 SGHRS and CDR2 YFSETQ. This CDR3 has 14 amino acids. Trimming shortened V by 0 bases and J by 7 bases, and 13 bases separated the two germline ends. CDR3 sequence (DNA): TGCGCCAGCAGCTTGGCTTTTTTAGGGTCTGGCTACACCTTC. It is translated as CASSLAFLGSGYTF. Full variable domain (rest looked up from reference TRBV5-1 and TRBJ1-2): KAGVTQTPRYLIKTRGQQVTLSCSPISGHRSVSWYQQTPGQGLQFLFEYFSETQRNKGNFPGRFSGRQFSNSRSEMNVSTLELGDSALYLCASSLAFLGSGYTFGSGTRLTVV.

The chain employs TRBV4-2 and TRBJ2-1, with 11 nucleotides matching TRBD2. CDR1 and CDR2 from the germline V gene are LGHNA and YNFKEQ. The length of the CDR3 is 17 residues. V lost 4 bases and J lost 4; bases outside the gene matches: 9. CDR3 nucleotides: TGTGCCAGCAGCCCAAGAAGACTAGCGGGGACATACAATGAGCAGTTCTTC. This codes for CASSPRRLAGTYNEQFF.

Ten or more counts support this clonotype. The chain carries TRBV2 and TRBJ2-1; TRBD1 might be the D (5 bases). The CDR3 loop spans 12 amino acids. Between the trimmed V and J ends, which lost 3 bases and 6 bases, there was a span of 6 bases. CDR1 and CDR2 (germline): SNHLY, FYNNEI. This CDR3 is CASSEGLNEQFF. The DNA of the CDR3 is TGTGCCAGCAGTGAGGGGCTCAATGAGCAGTTCTTC.

This clonotype was counted a few times. The chain carries TRBV4-1 and TRBJ2-7; D unresolved. Trimming removed 2 bases from V and 4 bases from J, with 15 bases in between. The CDR3 covers 15 residues. From germline, CDR1 is MGHRA and CDR2 YSYEKL. The CDR3 coding sequence is TGCGCCAGCAGCCAATCTGGACCCACTTCATACGAGCAGTACTTC. Protein: CASSQSGPTSYEQYF.

This clonotype has just a few counts. The chain is built from TRBV7-3 and TRBJ2-6; tentative D call: TRBD1 (6 bases). Germline-derived CDR1 and CDR2 are SGHTA and FQGTGA. The CDR3 has 17 amino acids. Trimming left V 1 base short and J 2 bases short, with 12 bases between. CDR3 sequence (DNA): TGTGCCAGCAGCTTAAATGGGGCAGGGGCTGGGGCCAACGTCCTGACTTTC. It specifies CASSLNGAGAGANVLTF.

This chain connects TRBV7-3 to TRBJ2-1, with TRBD2 matching 12 bases. This CDR3 has 16 amino acids. Germline trimming cut 4 bases from V and 7 bases from J; bases unmatched to any gene: 8. Germline-derived CDR1 and CDR2 are SGHTA and FQGTGA. As DNA, the CDR3 is TGTGCCAGCAGCTATCTAGCGGGGGGGCCGGGGAATGAGCAGTTCTTC. Its translation is CASSYLAGGPGNEQFF.

This chain uses TRBV20-1 with TRBJ1-1, with D hard to call. Germline V gene lookup returns CDR1 DFQATT and CDR2 SNEGSKA (reference sequence). The CDR3 sequence is 14 residues long. Trimming took 3 bases from V and 6 from J, leaving 17 bases between them. CDR3 nucleotides: TGCAGTGCTAGTTTCCGGAGACAATTCCCTGAAGCTTTCTTT. Encoded protein: CSASFRRQFPEAFF.

The chain carries TRBV25-1 and TRBJ2-1; D gene ambiguous. The CDR3 consists of 11 residues. V was trimmed by 7 bases and J by 4 bases, leaving 5 bases between them. Germline CDR1 reads MGHDK; CDR2 reads SYGVNS. The CDR3 loop reads CASTQYNEQFF. DNA of the CDR3: TGTGCCAGCACCCAGTACAATGAGCAGTTCTTC.

In DNA form, the CDR3 reads TGTGCCAGCAGTTTGACCGGGACTAGAGTTTACTACGAGCAGTACTTC. It specifies CASSLTGTRVYYEQYF. This chain connects TRBV28 to TRBJ2-7; 8 bases are a match to TRBD2. The germline gives CDR1 MDHEN, CDR2 SYDVKM. Germline trimming cut 3 bases from V and 3 bases from J; bases unmatched to any gene: 10. This CDR3 has 16 residues. Filled out from reference TRBV28 and TRBJ2-7, the complete variable domain reads DVKVTQSSRYLVKRTGEKVFLECVQDMDHENMFWYRQDPGLGLRLIYFSYDVKMKEKGDIPEGYSVSREKKERFSLILESASTNQTSMYLCASSLTGTRVYYEQYFGPGTRLTVT.

The V and J genes are TRBV3-1 and TRBJ2-5, with a possible D match to TRBD2 (6 bases). CDR1 LGHDT and CDR2 YNNKEL come from the germline V gene (reference sequence). The CDR3 is 17 residues long. V lost 4 bases and J lost 2, with 20 bases in between. CDR3 nucleotides: TGTGCCAGCAGCCGCCTCGGCGGTAGCGGAGATCAAGAGACCCAGTACTTC. It is translated as CASSRLGGSGDQETQYF.

The rearrangement joins TRBV20-1 to TRBJ1-1, with 10 bases fitting TRBD1. This CDR3 region has 13 residues. The V and J ends lost 5 bases and 1 base, in that order; junction bases with no gene match: 1. In germline, CDR1 is DFQATT, CDR2 SNEGSKA (reference sequence). Here the CDR3 reads CSARDRGNTEAFF. Here the CDR3 DNA reads TGCAGTGCTCGGGACAGGGGGAACACTGAAGCTTTCTTT.